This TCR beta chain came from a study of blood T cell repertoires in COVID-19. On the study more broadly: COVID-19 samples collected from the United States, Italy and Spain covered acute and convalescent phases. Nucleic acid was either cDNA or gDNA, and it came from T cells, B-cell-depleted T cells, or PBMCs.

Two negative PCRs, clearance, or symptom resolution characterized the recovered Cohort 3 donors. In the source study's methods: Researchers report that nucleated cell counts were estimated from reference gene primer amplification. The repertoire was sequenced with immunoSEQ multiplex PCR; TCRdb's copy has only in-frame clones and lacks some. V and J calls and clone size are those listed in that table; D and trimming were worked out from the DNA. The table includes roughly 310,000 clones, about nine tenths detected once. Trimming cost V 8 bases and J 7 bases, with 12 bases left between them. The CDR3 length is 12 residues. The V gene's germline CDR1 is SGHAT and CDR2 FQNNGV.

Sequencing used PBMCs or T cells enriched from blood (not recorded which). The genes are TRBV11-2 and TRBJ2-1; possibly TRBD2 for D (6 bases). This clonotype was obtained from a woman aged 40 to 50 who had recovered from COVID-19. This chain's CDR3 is CASRGTRNEQFF. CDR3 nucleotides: TGTGCCAGCCGGGGGACCAGGAATGAGCAGTTCTTC.